This T cell receptor (beta chain) is from a study of blood T cell repertoires in COVID-19. About the research overall: Nucleic acid was either cDNA or gDNA, and it came from T cells, B-cell-depleted T cells, or PBMCs.

Repertoires were generated with immunoSEQ multiplex PCR, while TCRdb's copy carries only in-frame clones and drops some. The data contain under 200,000 clones, approximately 74% of them singletons. This clone was seen once. V gave up 6 bases and J gave up 1 base, with 9 bases separating them. The CDR3 length is 13 residues. CDR1 and CDR2 (germline): MNHEY, SVGAGI. The chain recombines TRBV6-5 with TRBJ1-1; TRBD1 is a possible D gene (5 bases). This clonotype was sampled from a woman older than 75 with acute or convalescent COVID-19. Sequenced: peripheral blood. CDR3 sequence (DNA): TGTGCCAGCAGACTGACAGAGAACACTGAAGCTTTCTTT. Its protein product is CASRLTENTEAFF.